Only a few counts were recorded for the clone carrying this TCR beta chain. This entry is derived from a study of OX40 agonist ivuxolimab in advanced cancers. Repertoires were generated with immunoSEQ multiplex PCR, while TCRdb's copy carries only in-frame clones and drops some. The sample consists of roughly 71,000 clones, around 80% of them appearing once. The V gene lost 4 bases and the J gene lost 1 base, with 6 bases spanning the gap. Germline V gives CDR1 MNHEY, CDR2 SVGAGI. The CDR3 extends over 13 amino acids. The TCR originated in an adult with an advanced solid tumor such as melanoma, head and neck, liver or kidney cancer. Source: CD4+ or CD8+ T cells sorted from blood, taken in a trial of the OX40 agonist ivuxolimab. The V and J genes are TRBV6-5 and TRBJ2-3; D ambiguous. Here the CDR3 reads CASSWVGTDTQYF. Written as DNA, the CDR3 is TGTGCCAGCAGTTGGGTGGGCACAGATACGCAGTATTTT.